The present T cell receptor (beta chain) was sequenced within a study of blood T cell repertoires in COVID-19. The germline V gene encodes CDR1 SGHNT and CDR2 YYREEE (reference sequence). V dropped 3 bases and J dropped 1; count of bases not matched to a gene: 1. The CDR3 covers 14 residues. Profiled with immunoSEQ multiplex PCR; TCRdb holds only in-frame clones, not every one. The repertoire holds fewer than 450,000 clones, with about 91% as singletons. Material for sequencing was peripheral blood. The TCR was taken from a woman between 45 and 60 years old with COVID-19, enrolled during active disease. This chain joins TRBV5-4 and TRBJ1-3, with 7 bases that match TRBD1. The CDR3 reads CASSSDRSGNTIYF. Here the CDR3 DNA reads TGTGCCAGCAGCTCGGACAGGTCTGGAAACACCATATATTTT. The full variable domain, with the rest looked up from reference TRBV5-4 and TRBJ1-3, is ETGVTQSPTHLIKTRGQQVTLRCSSQSGHNTVSWYQQALGQGPQFIFQYYREEENGRGNFPPRFSGLQFPNYSSELNVNALELDDSALYLCASSSDRSGNTIYFGEGSWLTVV.